Listed below are T cell receptor beta chains from one sample, sequenced in a study of blood T cell repertoires in COVID-19. The repertoire was sequenced with immunoSEQ multiplex PCR; TCRdb's copy has only in-frame clones and lacks some. This sample has under 250,000 clones, with approximately 84% found just once. The material sequenced was PBMCs or T cells enriched from blood (not recorded which). The receptors stem from a man aged 35-49 years who had recovered from COVID-19. CDR3s include the opening cysteine and the closing phenylalanine or tryptophan. A D gene is named only where the DNA matches it firmly. Size values are once, few and many counts, or a class for expanded clones, and some rows have none.

clone_size,v_call,j_call,d_call,cdr3_aa,cdr3_nt
-,TRBV2,TRBJ2-5,-,CASSELAETQYF,TGTGCCAGCAGTGAATTAGCGGAGACCCAGTACTTC
-,TRBV2,TRBJ1-1,TRBD1,CASSSDREREAFF,TGTGCCAGCAGCTCCGACAGGGAACGTGAAGCTTTCTTT
-,TRBV4-1,TRBJ2-7,-,CASRGQVPYEQYF,TGCGCCAGCAGGGGTCAGGTTCCCTACGAGCAGTACTTC
-,TRBV5-4,TRBJ2-5,-,CASSKGGEVVVETQYF,TGTGCCAGCAGCAAGGGGGGGGAGGTGGTAGTGGAGACCCAGTACTTC
-,TRBV28,TRBJ1-2,TRBD1,CASSTPTGGYGYTF,TGTGCCAGCAGTACGCCGACAGGGGGTTATGGCTACACCTTC
-,TRBV28,TRBJ1-6,-,CASTLRSYNSPLHF,TGTGCCAGCACCCTACGTTCCTATAATTCACCCCTCCACTTT
-,TRBV4-1,TRBJ1-2,TRBD1,CASSQVAPPGQPFYGYTF,TGCGCCAGCAGCCAAGTAGCCCCTCCGGGACAGCCCTTCTATGGCTACACCTTC
-,TRBV10-3,TRBJ2-3,-,CAISGMDGGDTQYF,TGTGCCATCAGTGGTATGGACGGGGGAGATACGCAGTATTTT
-,TRBV28,TRBJ2-3,TRBD1,CASSLYQGAGTDTQYF,TGTGCCAGCAGTTTATATCAGGGGGCCGGCACAGATACGCAGTATTTT
-,TRBV5-1,TRBJ2-7,TRBD2,CASSLAASGGSYEQYF,TGCGCCAGCAGCTTGGCCGCCAGCGGGGGCTCCTACGAGCAGTACTTC
-,TRBV10-3,TRBJ2-7,TRBD2,CAISESLSGGLYEQYF,TGTGCCATCAGTGAGTCTCTTAGCGGGGGGCTCTACGAGCAGTACTTC
-,TRBV27,TRBJ2-3,TRBD2,CASTSGTSGITDTQYF,TGTGCCAGCACCTCCGGGACTAGCGGGATCACAGATACGCAGTATTTT
-,TRBV5-5,TRBJ2-2,-,CASSLGLRNTGELFF,TGTGCCAGCAGCTTGGGACTAAGGAACACCGGGGAGCTGTTTTTT
-,TRBV19,TRBJ2-3,-,CASSIRGTDTQYF,TGTGCCAGTTCGATTCGCGGCACAGATACGCAGTATTTT
-,TRBV4-3,TRBJ2-1,TRBD2,CASSPTGGSYNEQFF,TGCGCCAGCAGCCCAACGGGGGGATCCTACAATGAGCAGTTCTTC
few,TRBV18,TRBJ2-1,TRBD1,CASSPLLGDRFYNEQFF,TGTGCCAGCTCACCACTGCTCGGGGACAGGTTCTACAATGAGCAGTTCTTC
-,TRBV6-4,TRBJ2-1,TRBD2,CASSGTWTSGEQFF,TGTGCCAGCAGTGGTACCTGGACTAGCGGCGAGCAGTTCTTC
-,TRBV19,TRBJ1-4,-,CASSTPGSATTNEKLFF,TGTGCCAGTAGTACCCCCGGGTCCGCAACAACTAATGAAAAACTGTTTTTT
once,TRBV3-1/TRBV3-2,TRBJ2-1,-,CASSQDVDEQFF,TGTGCCAGCAGCCAAGATGTAGATGAGCAGTTCTTC
-,TRBV12-5,TRBJ1-3,-,CASGLGRTGNVSGNTIYF,TGTGCTAGTGGTTTGGGCCGGACGGGAAACGTCTCTGGAAACACCATATATTTT
medium-sized,TRBV19,TRBJ2-2,TRBD2,CASSIGAGGRTGELFF,TGTGCCAGTAGTATCGGAGCGGGGGGGCGGACCGGGGAGCTGTTTTTT
-,TRBV7-2,TRBJ2-1,-,CASSPGKLTQGEQFF,TGTGCCAGCAGCCCAGGGAAACTAACACAGGGTGAGCAGTTCTTC
-,TRBV7-9,TRBJ2-5,-,CASSPQGQGRETQYF,TGTGCCAGCAGCCCCCAGGGGCAGGGACGAGAGACCCAGTACTTC
-,TRBV20-1,TRBJ2-7,TRBD2,CSASGRGPYEQYF,TGCAGTGCTAGTGGGAGGGGCCCCTACGAGCAGTACTTC
-,TRBV6-1,TRBJ2-7,TRBD2,CASSELLAGGPHEQYF,TGTGCCAGCAGTGAACTCCTGGCGGGAGGGCCCCACGAGCAGTACTTC
-,TRBV11-2,TRBJ2-7,TRBD1,CASSPTRDRAYEQYF,TGTGCCAGCAGCCCAACCCGGGACAGGGCCTACGAGCAGTACTTC
-,TRBV29-1,TRBJ2-2,-,CSVETHDTGELFF,TGCAGCGTTGAGACACATGACACCGGGGAGCTGTTTTTT
-,TRBV20-1,TRBJ1-1,-,CSAPKSHGAFF,TGCAGTGCTCCGAAATCCCACGGGGCTTTCTTT
-,TRBV7-8,TRBJ2-3,TRBD2,CASSSPRAGGLDTQYF,TGTGCCAGCAGCTCCCCCAGAGCGGGGGGACTAGATACGCAGTATTTT
-,TRBV7-8,TRBJ1-3,TRBD1,CASSLPRQGVSGNTIYF,TGTGCCAGCAGCTTACCCCGACAGGGCGTCTCTGGAAACACCATATATTTT
-,TRBV19,TRBJ1-3,-,CASSPSTGGATTIYF,TGTGCCAGTAGTCCGTCGACAGGCGGAGCGACCACCATATATTTT
once,TRBV7-2,TRBJ2-3,TRBD2,CASSSLLAGTTDTQYF,TGTGCCAGCAGCTCACTTCTAGCGGGGACCACAGATACGCAGTATTTT
-,TRBV19,TRBJ2-3,-,CASSIQGSTDTQYF,TGTGCCAGTAGTATTCAGGGGAGCACAGATACGCAGTATTTT
-,TRBV4-3,TRBJ1-1,-,CASSQGMNTEAFF,TGCGCCAGCAGCCAGGGCATGAACACTGAAGCTTTCTTT
-,TRBV3-1/TRBV3-2,TRBJ1-6,TRBD1,CASSQDRGSYNSPLHF,TGTGCCAGCAGCCAGGACAGGGGCTCCTATAATTCACCCCTCCACTTT
-,TRBV5-4,TRBJ2-3,-,CASSLRTGTDTQYF,TGTGCCAGCAGCTTGAGAACTGGCACAGATACGCAGTATTTT
-,TRBV7-2,TRBJ1-1,TRBD1,CASSWTGTATEAFF,TGTGCCAGCAGTTGGACAGGGACGGCCACTGAAGCTTTCTTT
once,TRBV5-6,TRBJ2-5,-,CASSLKGQPYGTQYF,TGTGCCAGCAGCTTGAAAGGACAGCCTTATGGGACCCAGTACTTC
-,TRBV7-9,TRBJ1-6,-,CASSSNSPLHF,TGTGCCAGCAGCTCGAATTCACCCCTCCACTTT
once,TRBV30,TRBJ2-1,TRBD2,CAWRGGSTQPEQFF,TGTGCCTGGAGGGGGGGGTCCACACAGCCTGAGCAGTTCTTC
-,TRBV5-1,TRBJ1-3,-,CASSRLVAGPGNTIYF,TGCGCCAGCAGTCGCTTGGTGGCGGGGCCTGGAAACACCATATATTTT
-,TRBV4-3,TRBJ1-2,-,CASSQDTGYGYTF,TGCGCCAGCAGCCAAGATACAGGCTATGGCTACACCTTC
-,TRBV7-9,TRBJ2-7,TRBD1,CASSLATGGSDEQYF,TGTGCCAGCAGCTTGGCGACAGGGGGCTCCGACGAGCAGTACTTC
-,TRBV10-3,TRBJ2-3,TRBD2,CAISSGSSDTQYF,TGTGCCATCTCCAGCGGGAGCTCAGATACGCAGTATTTT
-,TRBV7-2,TRBJ2-7,TRBD2,CASSSPGGLAINEQYF,TGTGCCAGCAGCTCCCCAGGGGGACTAGCAATCAACGAGCAGTACTTC
-,TRBV19,TRBJ2-1,TRBD2,CASSQGLAETGEQFF,TGTGCCAGTAGTCAAGGACTAGCGGAGACGGGCGAGCAGTTCTTC
few,TRBV5-4,TRBJ1-1,-,CASSTTYPVTEAFF,TGTGCCAGCAGCACGACATACCCGGTCACTGAAGCTTTCTTT
-,TRBV18,TRBJ1-2,-,CASSPRLTYGYTF,TGTGCCAGCTCACCGAGACTGACCTATGGCTACACCTTC
-,TRBV6-5,TRBJ2-1,TRBD1,CASRQDRGSYNEQFF,TGTGCCAGCAGGCAGGACAGGGGGTCCTACAATGAGCAGTTCTTC
-,TRBV28,TRBJ2-4,TRBD2,CASSPPTGRALNIQYF,TGTGCCAGCAGTCCCCCGACCGGGAGGGCCTTAAACATTCAGTACTTC
-,TRBV27,TRBJ2-5,TRBD1,CASSFHSGQGETQYF,TGTGCCAGCAGTTTCCATTCCGGACAGGGGGAGACCCAGTACTTC
-,TRBV7-2,TRBJ2-7,-,CASSPRGNSYEQYF,TGTGCCAGCAGCCCCCGCGGGAACTCCTACGAGCAGTACTTC